This TCR beta chain was sequenced for a study of regulatory T cells in long-lasting Graves disease. Libraries of TCR beta came from iRepertoire HTBI primers plus Arm-PCR of CDR3 regions. TCRdb reanalysed the multiplex PCR reads using MiXCR and keeps one entry per CDR3 protein. The table has roughly 610,000 distinct CDR3 sequences, 15% to 20% seen once. This sample's time point: newly diagnosed GD, antithyroid drugs for less than 3 months. The TCR library was made from RNA extracted from PBMCs. CDR3 length equals 14 residues. The V end was cut by 7 bases, the J end by 2 bases, with 12 bases between. Germline V gene sequence: CDR1 MNHEY, CDR2 SMNVEV (reference sequence). This clonotype was counted ten times or more. The same specimen was also included in a second study, on T cells in Graves' hyperthyroidism and ophthalmopathy. From that study: HTBI primers were the set used in a first-round RT-PCR of the TCR CDR3.

The starting material was peripheral blood mononuclear cells (PBMCs), obtained at new diagnosis, from a patient treated with antithyroid drugs. This clonotype was sampled from a man between 18 and 29 years old with Graves disease. The chain carries TRBV27 and TRBJ2-1; D possibly corresponds to TRBD2 (6 bases). CDR3 DNA sequence: TGTGCCAGCAAGTCGGGGGAAACCTACAATGAGCAGTTCTTC. Translating gives CASKSGETYNEQFF.